This TCR beta chain was captured by sequencing in a study of glioma-infiltrating T cells after dendritic cell vaccination (dated by TCRdb to the mid-2010s). About the investigation overall: The cohort included about 15 glioblastoma patients drawn from Phase I and II dendritic cell vaccination trials, of whom 9 were newly diagnosed and 6 had recurrent disease. Between the early 2000s and the early 2010s, the patients were given dendritic cell vaccination pulsed with autologous tumor lysate. The vaccine consisted of monocyte-derived dendritic cells cultured about seven days with IL-4 and GM-CSF, then pulsed overnight with autologous tumor lysate. Each patient got three intradermal injections of the dendritic cell vaccine, spaced at biweekly intervals, in the arm below the axilla. Tumor-infiltrating lymphocyte content was quantified and tumor and blood repertoires were compared in dendritic cell-vaccinated glioblastoma patients by deep sequencing of TCR beta CDR3 regions. Survival after dendritic cell vaccination was correlated with TCR sequencing metrics such as TIL content and the overlap between tumor and blood repertoires. General findings and caveats noted by the study authors: TCR clonality showed no direct relationship with survival, which suggests that a diverse polyclonal response may matter. After dendritic cell vaccination, a higher estimated pretreatment TIL content predicted longer time to progression and longer overall survival. The cohort was small and heterogeneous, with few patients having full blood and tumor sets and even fewer initial-recurrent tumor pairs. The three-group TCR overlap response model was described as speculative and requiring prospective validation.

This clone was recorded a few times. The antigen this receptor binds is unknown. No quality values exist for individual bases; no much larger clone is one base distant. The time point label for this specimen denotes: after dendritic cell vaccination, including at tumor progression/relapse. Patients were selected for having adequate residual fresh-frozen tumor tissue and more than two years of available survival data. Although molecular status otherwise differed among the glioblastoma patients, no patient had an isocitrate dehydrogenase mutation. PBMC were collected before vaccination, two weeks after the third vaccination, and at tumor progression if tumor progression occurred. The Qiagen DNeasy Blood extraction Kit was used for extraction of genomic DNA. V is cut by 2 bases and J by 8 bases, and the space between the germline ends is 12 bases. The CDR3 contains 13 residues, cysteine and phenylalanine counted. Only CDR3 DNA is held: 39 bases, read in frame from base 1. CDR1 and CDR2 are drawn from the germline V gene (reference sequence): MNHNY, SVGAGI.

The immunoSEQ assay amplified TCRB CDR3 regions from around 2.1 micrograms of genomic DNA, or from all available DNA when less than that amount was available. Multiplex PCR used 60 forward primers for TCR V beta segments and 13 reverse primers for J beta segments. Synthetic control templates were spiked into each sample at limiting dilution to estimate reads per starting template. The Illumina HiSeq System generated 87 bp sequencing reads. The study's own analysis went as follows. PCR and sequencing errors were removed by a nearest neighbor algorithm that merged closely related sequences. TCR overlap was defined as the percentage of unique tumor TCR beta sequences that were also present in the same patient's peripheral blood. Drawn from immuneACCESS, this table holds only the in-frame rearrangements with V and J called that TCRdb kept. Clones are partly lost; checked studies trace under half to an unresolved V gene and leave the rest unexplained. Clone size and the V and J calls come from that table; the DNA yielded D and trimming. The sample yields approximately 50,000 clones; approximately 90% were counted once. The ten largest clonotypes hold around 5% of the sample.

The sequenced sample was blood, obtained after dendritic cell vaccination. The chain is made from TRBV6-6 and TRBJ1-2; a confident D gene designation cannot be given. This TCR derives from a human donor with glioblastoma. For the CDR3, the sequence is CASSYDLRGGYTF. The bases are TGTGCCAGCAGTTACGATCTGAGAGGGGGCTACACCTTC.